This T cell receptor (beta chain) was captured by sequencing in a study of cytomegalovirus exposure and HLA in healthy donors. General observations from the study: Researchers reportedly found TCR beta sequences accurately predicted most subjects' HLA-A and HLA-B alleles.

Primers: 60 Vbeta forward and 13 Jbeta reverse. Assay used: immunoSEQ multiplex PCR; TCRdb lists only in-frame clones, some missing. The sample yields around 99,000 clones, roughly 70% seen once. Of note for this clone: Its antigen is not identified.

Germline-derived CDR1 and CDR2 are SGHTA and FQGNSA. The ends were cut back, 4 bases at V and 8 bases at J, with 15 bases in the middle. This CDR3 region has 14 residues. This receptor was identified in a woman aged 40 to 49 in good health and CMV-seropositive. The V call is TRBV7-2, the J call TRBJ2-4; a weak D match, TRBD1 (6 bases). The sample taken for sequencing was PBMCs. CDR3 in amino acids: CASSSRTGSDIQYF. The CDR3 DNA reads TGTGCCAGCAGCTCCCGAACAGGGTCGGACATTCAGTACTTC.